The clone carrying this TCR beta chain was seen a handful of times. Its antigen is undetermined. This sample is part of a study of naive and memory T cell subsets. Whole-study results and caveats: Naive repertoires, especially CD8, held a few larger clonotypes, possibly memory cells re-expressing CD45RA.

The CDR3 has 12 amino acids. V shed 6 bases and J 4 bases; nucleotides not matched to a gene: 4. Germline values: CDR1 SQVTM, CDR2 ANQGSEA. The beta constant-region primer was an equimolar mix of two oligonucleotides covering TRBC1 and TRBC2. The ligated cDNA underwent four PCR rounds using SP2 and nested alpha and beta constant-region primers. Using its own MiXCR run on the UMI-ligation and nested PCR reads, TCRdb lists one record per CDR3 protein. The sample holds 130,000 to 150,000 distinct CDR3 sequences, 20% to 25% seen once. The material sequenced was naive CD4+ T cells from blood. The chain employs TRBV29-1 and TRBJ2-5, with 8 bases lining up with TRBD2. The clonotype originates from a human donor in good health. The CDR3 nucleotides are TGCAGCGTAACTAGCGGAGGAGAGACCCAGTACTTC. Its protein is CSVTSGGETQYF.